The entry below describes one T cell receptor (beta chain). As yet, its antigen is unknown. Using immunoSEQ multiplex PCR, the repertoire was profiled, and TCRdb retains in-frame clones only, with some absent. The sample shows more than 250,000 clones, about 90% of them seen only once. These data are taken from a study of cytomegalovirus exposure and HLA in healthy donors. CDR3 length equals 16 residues. With V trimmed by 3 bases and J by 5 bases, 11 bases remained unmatched. The V gene's germline CDR1 is GTSNPN and CDR2 SVGIG (reference sequence). Notes on the study in general: The CMV antigen specificity of a few CMV-associated chains was confirmed through in vitro analysis. The study put 150 or so TCR beta chains on its list as cytomegalovirus-associated.

This TCR was sampled from a woman aged 25-40 years in good health and CMV-seropositive. The chain links TRBV30 to TRBJ2-1, with 9 bases aligning to TRBD1. The sequenced material came from PBMCs. CDR3 protein: CAWRRHTGGADNEQFF. In nucleotides, the CDR3 is TGTGCCTGGAGGAGACATACAGGGGGCGCTGACAATGAGCAGTTCTTC.